This entry describes one T cell receptor (beta chain). Its antigen remains unknown. These data originate in a study of OX40 agonist ivuxolimab in advanced cancers. The wider study: A mean age of about 59 years, range roughly 23 to 85, was recorded, and 82.7% were male. Checkpoint inhibitors had been given previously to roughly 40% of patients.

Losses at the gene ends were 5 bases for V and 4 bases for J; bases not matched to a gene: 12. There are 16 residues in the CDR3. Germline lookup yields CDR1 SGHTS and CDR2 YDEGEE. Some clones are missing from TCRdb's copy, which holds only in-frame ones; the method was immunoSEQ multiplex PCR. The sample has about 55,000 clones; more than 75% are singletons. The study's findings and limits: The study did not work out the antigen specificity of the expanded peripheral T cells. On average, CD8+ T cells showed a greater number of expanded clones than CD4+.

The sequenced sample was CD4+ or CD8+ T cells sorted from blood, obtained in a trial of the OX40 agonist ivuxolimab. The TCR comes from an adult with an advanced solid tumor such as melanoma, head and neck, liver or kidney cancer. V and J are TRBV5-8 and TRBJ1-1, with 9 bases fitting TRBD1. The CDR3 DNA is TGTGCCAGCAGTCCGGGACAGGGTATTCGGAGCACTGAAGCTTTCTTT. Protein sequence: CASSPGQGIRSTEAFF.